This T cell receptor beta chain came from a study of blood T cell repertoires in COVID-19. This clone has more than one count but fewer than ten. The V and J ends lost 5 bases and 3 bases respectively, with 11 bases between them. CDR1 LNHDA and CDR2 SQIVND come from the germline V gene (reference sequence). The CDR3 runs to 13 residues. Sequenced by immunoSEQ multiplex PCR; TCRdb stores in-frame clones only, minus some. The data show roughly 250,000 clones, more than 85% seen once. The clonotype was recovered from a man aged 25-40 years with acute or convalescent COVID-19. This chain uses TRBV19 with TRBJ2-7; D not certain. Sequenced material: peripheral blood. CDR3 nucleotide sequence: TGTGCCAGTAGTCTGGTATCGAGCTACGAGCAGTACTTC. Translated, it gives CASSLVSSYEQYF.